This T cell receptor beta chain is drawn from a study of lymphopenia after photon versus proton radiotherapy. Clones were sequenced by immunoSEQ multiplex PCR, and TCRdb holds only the in-frame ones, with some missing. The sample has about 16,000 clones, around nine tenths seen once; the top ten hold about 50%. Whole-study results and caveats: Post-nadir diversity loss with photons came from oligoclonal expansion, particularly CD8+ Temra cells. Better survival with proton therapy was suggested as possible, not demonstrated. Under photons, naive T cells and diversity fell while effector/memory populations rose. A bigger post-nadir fall in TCR diversity correlated inversely with survival time in deceased patients.

On this clone: What it binds is not known.

There are 16 residues in the CDR3. The germline CDR1 and CDR2 sequences are SGHAT and FQNNGV. Germline trimming cut 2 bases from V and 1 base from J; bases unmatched to any gene: 6. The chain carries TRBV11-2 and TRBJ1-1; 8 bases agree with TRBD1. The receptor's source is an older woman with cholangiocarcinoma. Some clones in this sample may be carry-over from other donors' samples. Material: peripheral blood, obtained from a patient treated with proton-based radiotherapy. The CDR3 region is CASSLPPTGANTEAFF. The CDR3 coding sequence is TGTGCCAGCAGCTTACCTCCGACAGGGGCGAACACTGAAGCTTTCTTT.